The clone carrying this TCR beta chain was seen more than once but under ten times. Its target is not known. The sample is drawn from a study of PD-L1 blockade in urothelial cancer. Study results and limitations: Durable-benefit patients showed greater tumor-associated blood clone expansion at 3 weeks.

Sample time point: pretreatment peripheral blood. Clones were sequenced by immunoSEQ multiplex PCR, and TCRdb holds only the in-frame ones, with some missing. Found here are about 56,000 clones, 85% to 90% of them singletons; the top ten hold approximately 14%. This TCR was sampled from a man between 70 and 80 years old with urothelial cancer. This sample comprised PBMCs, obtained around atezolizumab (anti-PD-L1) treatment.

The CDR3 protein is CASSRVGGVGQKLFF. The CDR3 nucleotides read TGTGCCAGCAGCCGCGTAGGGGGGGTAGGTCAAAAACTGTTTTTT. The chain employs TRBV9 and TRBJ1-4; a possible D gene is TRBD1 (6 bases). Germline loops: CDR1 SGDLS, CDR2 YYNGEE. The CDR3 length is 15 residues. V gave up 4 bases and J gave up 9 bases, with 19 bases separating them.